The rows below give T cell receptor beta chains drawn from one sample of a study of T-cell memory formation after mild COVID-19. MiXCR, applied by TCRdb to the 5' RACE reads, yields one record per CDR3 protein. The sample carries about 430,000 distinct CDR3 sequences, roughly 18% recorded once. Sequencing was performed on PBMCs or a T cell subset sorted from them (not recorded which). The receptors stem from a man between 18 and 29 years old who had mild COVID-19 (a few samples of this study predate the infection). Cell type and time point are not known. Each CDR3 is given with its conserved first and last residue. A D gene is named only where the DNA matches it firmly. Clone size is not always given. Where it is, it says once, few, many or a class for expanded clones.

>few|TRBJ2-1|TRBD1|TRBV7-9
CASSQHRDRGEGPGNEQFF
TGTGCCAGCAGCCAGCACCGGGACAGGGGAGAGGGACCAGGCAATGAGCAGTTCTTC
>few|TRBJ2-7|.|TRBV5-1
CASSLVGAYTSYEQYF
TGCGCCAGCAGCTTGGTGGGCGCATATACCTCCTACGAGCAGTACTTC
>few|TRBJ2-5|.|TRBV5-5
CASSAEETQYF
TGTGCCAGCAGCGCCGAAGAGACCCAGTACTTC
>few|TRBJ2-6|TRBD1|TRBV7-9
CASSHPGTGRANVLTF
TGTGCCAGCAGCCATCCGGGGACAGGGAGGGCCAACGTCCTGACTTTC
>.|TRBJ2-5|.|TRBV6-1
CASIFAGQETQYF
TGTGCCAGCATTTTCGCGGGCCAAGAGACCCAGTACTTC
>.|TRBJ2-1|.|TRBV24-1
CATSELGSSYNEQFF
TGTGCCACCAGTGAATTAGGGAGCTCCTACAATGAGCAGTTCTTC
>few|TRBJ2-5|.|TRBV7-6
CASSLEGSPAKETQYF
TGTGCCAGCAGCTTAGAAGGTAGCCCTGCCAAGGAGACCCAGTACTTC
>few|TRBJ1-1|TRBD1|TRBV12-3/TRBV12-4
CASRIQQGREAFF
TGTGCCAGCAGAATCCAACAGGGGCGTGAAGCTTTCTTT
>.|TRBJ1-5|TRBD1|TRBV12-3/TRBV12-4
CASSLTGRRSNQPQHF
TGTGCCAGCAGTTTGACAGGGAGGAGGAGCAATCAGCCCCAGCATTTT
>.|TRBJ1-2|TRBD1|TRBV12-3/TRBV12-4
CASSQLTGDDGYTF
TGTGCCAGCAGCCAATTGACAGGGGATGATGGCTACACCTTC
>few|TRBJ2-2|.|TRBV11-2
CASSSLARVDTGELFF
TGTGCCAGCAGCTCCTTAGCCAGGGTGGACACCGGGGAGCTGTTTTTT
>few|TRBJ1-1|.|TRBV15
CATSGTSNTEAFF
TGTGCCACCAGCGGGACATCGAACACTGAAGCTTTCTTT
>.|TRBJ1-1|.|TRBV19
CASSILRAMAGTEAFF
TGTGCCAGTAGTATCCTCAGGGCTATGGCGGGCACTGAAGCTTTCTTT
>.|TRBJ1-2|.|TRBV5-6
CASSLVGVGYGYTF
TGTGCCAGCAGCTTGGTTGGGGTCGGCTATGGCTACACCTTC
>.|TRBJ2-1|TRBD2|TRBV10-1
CASSRQVGGGEQFF
TGCGCCAGCAGTAGGCAGGTTGGGGGGGGTGAGCAGTTCTTC
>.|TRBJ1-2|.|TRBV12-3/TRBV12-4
CASRGGQWDYGYTF
TGTGCCAGCAGGGGGGGGCAATGGGACTATGGCTACACCTTC
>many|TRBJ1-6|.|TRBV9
CASSSGDGYNSPLHF
TGTGCCAGCAGCTCAGGGGACGGGTATAATTCACCCCTCCACTTT
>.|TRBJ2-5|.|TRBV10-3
CAIRGRIQETQYF
TGTGCCATCAGGGGTCGAATCCAAGAGACCCAGTACTTC
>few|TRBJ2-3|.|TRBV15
CATSPQPPGTDTQYF
TGTGCCACCAGCCCGCAACCACCAGGGACTGATACGCAGTATTTT
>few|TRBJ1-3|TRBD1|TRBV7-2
CASSIRHGFRTGSGNTIYF
TGTGCCAGCAGCATCAGACACGGCTTTCGGACAGGCTCTGGAAACACCATATATTTT
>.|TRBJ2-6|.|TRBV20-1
CSAPDISGANVLTF
TGCAGTGCACCGGACATCTCTGGGGCCAACGTCCTGACTTTC
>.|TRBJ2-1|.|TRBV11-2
CASSQALSYNEQFF
TGTGCCAGCAGTCAGGCGCTCTCCTACAATGAGCAGTTCTTC
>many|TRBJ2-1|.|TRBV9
CASSVGYNEQFF
TGTGCCAGCAGCGTAGGGTACAATGAGCAGTTCTTC
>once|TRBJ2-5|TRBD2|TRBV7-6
CASSWAGGGETQYF
TGTGCCAGCAGCTGGGCGGGCGGGGGAGAGACCCAGTACTTC
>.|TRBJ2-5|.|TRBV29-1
CSVVGQTPLDQETQYF
TGCAGCGTTGTCGGTCAGACTCCTCTCGACCAAGAGACCCAGTACTTC
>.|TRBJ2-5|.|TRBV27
CASSPGLILQETQYF
TGTGCCAGCAGTCCCGGACTTATTCTACAAGAGACCCAGTACTTC
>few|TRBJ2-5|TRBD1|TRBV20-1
CSATGDRQETQYF
TGCAGTGCTACAGGGGACAGGCAAGAGACCCAGTACTTC
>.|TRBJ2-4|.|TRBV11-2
CASSLDLLMDIQYF
TGTGCCAGCAGCTTAGACTTGTTGATGGACATTCAGTACTTC
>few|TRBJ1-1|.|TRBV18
CASSTGQNTEAFF
TGTGCCAGCTCCACGGGACAGAACACTGAAGCTTTCTTT
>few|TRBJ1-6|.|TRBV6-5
CASSYAGRADSPLHF
TGTGCCAGCAGTTATGCGGGGCGCGCAGATTCACCCCTCCACTTT
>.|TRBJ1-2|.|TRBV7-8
CASSLGPHSTYGYTF
TGTGCCAGCAGCTTAGGCCCCCACAGTACCTATGGCTACACCTTC
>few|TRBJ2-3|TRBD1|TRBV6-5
CASSYRGTGQGDTQYF
TGTGCCAGCAGTTACAGGGGGACAGGGCAAGGTGATACGCAGTATTTT
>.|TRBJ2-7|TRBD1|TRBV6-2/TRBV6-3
CASSLTLGQGFSYEQYF
TGTGCCAGCAGCTTGACTTTAGGACAGGGATTCTCCTACGAGCAGTACTTC
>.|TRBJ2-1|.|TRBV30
CAWSVMRSYNEQFF
TGTGCCTGGAGTGTAATGAGATCCTACAATGAGCAGTTCTTC
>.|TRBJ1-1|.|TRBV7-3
CASSLRQTLNTEAFF
TGTGCCAGCAGCTTACGGCAGACCTTGAACACTGAAGCTTTCTTT
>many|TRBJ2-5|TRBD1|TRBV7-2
CASSMTGGSETQYF
TGTGCCAGCAGCATGACAGGGGGTTCGGAGACCCAGTACTTC
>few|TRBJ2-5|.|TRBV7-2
CASIRSPRETQYF
TGTGCCAGCATCAGGTCCCCAAGGGAGACCCAGTACTTC
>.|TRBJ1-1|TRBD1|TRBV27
CASSLSTGAPEAFF
TGTGCCAGCAGTTTATCCACAGGGGCTCCTGAAGCTTTCTTT
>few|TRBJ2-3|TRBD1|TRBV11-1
CASRQWDRVGDTQYF
TGTGCCAGCAGGCAGTGGGACAGGGTAGGAGATACGCAGTATTTT
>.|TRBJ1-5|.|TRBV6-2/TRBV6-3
CASNRPGYSNQPQHF
TGTGCCAGCAACAGACCAGGTTATAGCAATCAGCCCCAGCATTTT
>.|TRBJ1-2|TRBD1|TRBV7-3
CASSTPGGGYTF
TGTGCCAGCAGCACCCCAGGGGGCGGCTACACCTTC
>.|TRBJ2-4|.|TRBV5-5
CASSLAALEGGWAKNIQYF
TGTGCCAGCAGCTTGGCCGCGTTGGAGGGCGGGTGGGCCAAAAACATTCAGTACTTC
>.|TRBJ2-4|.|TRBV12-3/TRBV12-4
CASSQLRVIAKNIQYF
TGTGCCAGCAGCCAGTTACGGGTGATTGCCAAAAACATTCAGTACTTC
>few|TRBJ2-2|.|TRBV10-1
CATSPAVLNTGELFF
TGCGCCACCTCCCCGGCGGTGCTAAACACCGGGGAGCTGTTTTTT
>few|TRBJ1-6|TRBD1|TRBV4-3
CASRVQGANSPLHF
TGCGCCAGCAGGGTCCAGGGGGCGAATTCACCCCTCCACTTT